This T cell receptor beta chain was obtained from a study of early T cells in non-severe SARS-CoV-2 infection. Study at large: Chains stayed unpaired after sequencing of bulk RNA from unsorted whole blood.

General observations from the study: VDJdb-based annotation leaned toward anti-spike CD8 responses and missed private and CD4 specificities.

Individual cDNA molecules each received unique molecular identifiers attached to them. MiXCR was run by TCRdb on the 5' RACE reads, yielding one entry per CDR3 protein. The sample holds over 60,000 distinct CDR3 sequences, 11% seen once. Ten or more counts support this clonotype. Its antigen is not known. CDR1 MGHDK and CDR2 SYGVNS come from the germline V gene. The CDR3 has 13 amino acids. V trimming: 2 bases; J trimming: 7 bases; junction bases outside the gene matches: 4. The sample in question was whole blood, obtained at baseline. V is TRBV25-1 and J is TRBJ2-5, with 7 bases lining up with TRBD2. This receptor was taken from an adult who was a healthcare worker with PCR-confirmed SARS-CoV-2 infection or an uninfected control (not recorded which). The CDR3 sequence is CASSEVGRGTQYF. For the CDR3, the DNA is TGTGCCAGCAGTGAAGTAGGGAGGGGGACCCAGTACTTC.